Shown below are 19 T cell receptor beta chains from a single sample sequenced in a study of blood T cell repertoires in COVID-19. Libraries were prepared by immunoSEQ multiplex PCR; TCRdb keeps only in-frame clonotypes and omits some of them. Among over 40,000 clones listed, approximately 83% were seen once. The sequenced sample consisted of peripheral blood. The receptors come from a woman older than 75 with acute or convalescent COVID-19.

The V gene is TRBV2, the J gene TRBJ1-1, with a tentative D call TRBD1 (5 bases). Trimming removed 6 bases from V and 4 bases from J, with 12 bases in between. Looked up from germline, CDR1 is SNHLY and CDR2 is FYNNEI. CDR3 length: 13 amino acids. CDR3 residues: CASSHGGSTEAFF. The CDR3 bases are TGTGCCAGCAGCCACGGGGGTAGCACTGAAGCTTTCTTT. The variable domain in full, completed from reference TRBV2 and TRBJ1-1, reads EPEVTQTPSHQVTQMGQEVILRCVPISNHLYFYWYRQILGQKVEFLVSFYNNEISEKSEIFDDQFSVERPDGSNFTLKIRSTKLEDSAMYFCASSHGGSTEAFFGQGTRLTVV.

The genes are TRBV3-1 (or the pseudogene TRBV3-2) and TRBJ2-7; 9 bases are a match to TRBD2. This CDR3 has 14 amino acids. CDR1 and CDR2 from the germline V gene are LGHDT and YNNKEL (reference sequence). With V trimmed by 5 bases and J by 7 bases, 9 bases remained unmatched. Written as DNA, the CDR3 is TGTGCCAGCAGCTTAGAGCGGGGGGTAAGGGAGCAGTACTTC. This codes for CASSLERGVREQYF.

This rearrangement joins TRBV27 to TRBJ1-1, with 10 nucleotides matching TRBD1. Germline CDR1 is MNHEY and CDR2 is SMNVEV (reference sequence). V lost 4 bases and J lost 11; bases outside the gene matches: 4. This CDR3 comprises 12 residues. The CDR3 nucleotides read TGTGCCAGCAGTTCCGGGGACAGGGGCGCTTTCTTT. Protein sequence: CASSSGDRGAFF.

This rearrangement joins TRBV2 to TRBJ1-1, with a tentative D call TRBD1 (5 bases). V lost 5 bases and J 3 bases, leaving 13 bases between the germline ends. CDR1 and CDR2 from the germline V gene are SNHLY and FYNNEI. This CDR3 has 14 amino acids. Here the CDR3 reads CASSTAGRDTEAFF. CDR3 nucleotide sequence: TGTGCCAGCAGTACTGCAGGGAGGGACACTGAAGCTTTCTTT.

V usage is TRBV3-1 (or the pseudogene TRBV3-2) and J usage is TRBJ1-2, with 8 positions matching TRBD1. CDR3 size: 14 residues. CDR1 and CDR2 (germline): LGHDT, YNNKEL (reference sequence). After removal of 4 bases from V and 6 bases from J, the junction contained 7 bases not matched to a gene. This chain's CDR3 is CASSPIGQGHGYTF. CDR3 sequence (DNA): TGTGCCAGCAGCCCTATCGGACAGGGTCATGGCTACACCTTC.

The J gene is TRBJ1-2, the V gene TRBV7-9; 9 positions match TRBD1. Trimming took 1 base from V and 4 from J; bases not matched to a gene: 1. Per the germline V gene, CDR1 is SEHNR and CDR2 is FQNEAQ (reference sequence). The CDR3 sequence is 14 residues long. DNA for the CDR3: TGTGCCAGCAGCTTAGGGGGACAGGGCTATGGCTACACCTTC. Protein sequence: CASSLGGQGYGYTF.

This clone has more than one count but fewer than ten. The CDR3 is CASSLDRAGNTIYF. For the CDR3, the DNA is TGCGCCAGCAGCTTGGACAGGGCTGGAAACACCATATATTTT. The rearrangement links TRBV5-1 to TRBJ1-3; tentatively, D is TRBD1 (6 bases). The CDR3 runs to 14 residues. Trimming shortened V by 0 bases and J by 2 bases, and 6 bases separated the two germline ends. Germline CDR1 reads SGHRS; CDR2 reads YFSETQ.

The V call is TRBV10-3, the J call TRBJ2-1, with 8 nucleotides matching TRBD2. Germline-derived CDR1 and CDR2 are ENHRY and SYGVKD. V trimming: 3 bases; J trimming: 8 bases; junction bases outside the gene matches: 9. CDR3 length: 15 residues. CDR3 nucleotides: TGTGCCATCAGTGACCGACGGGGGGGCCAGGATGAGCAGTTCTTC. Translation: CAISDRRGGQDEQFF.

The chain combines TRBV19 with TRBJ1-5, with TRBD1 matching 7 bases. V shed 3 bases, J shed 2 bases, and the junction held 4 bases outside the gene matches. Germline loops: CDR1 LNHDA, CDR2 SQIVND (reference sequence). The CDR3 is made up of 15 amino acids. The CDR3, as DNA: TGTGCCAGTAGTATCGAAGGGGGCGGCAATCAGCCCCAGCATTTT. Amino acid sequence: CASSIEGGGNQPQHF.

V and J are TRBV19 and TRBJ1-2; perhaps TRBD1 as D (5 bases). The germline V and J ends were trimmed by 5 bases and 1 base, with 11 bases remaining between them. Germline CDR1 reads LNHDA; CDR2 reads SQIVND (reference sequence). The CDR3 sequence is 14 residues long. CDR3 in amino acids: CASSRGDLNYGYTF. The CDR3 DNA follows: TGTGCCAGTAGTCGGGGGGACCTTAACTATGGCTACACCTTC.

The rearrangement links TRBV19 to TRBJ1-6; D perhaps matches TRBD1 (6 bases). Trimming pared 6 bases from V and 9 bases from J, leaving 15 bases between. This CDR3 has 14 amino acids. Germline-derived CDR1 and CDR2 are LNHDA and SQIVND (reference sequence). This chain's CDR3 is CASSPGRGSSPLHF. CDR3 DNA: TGTGCCAGTAGCCCGGGCAGGGGTTCTTCACCCCTCCACTTT.

The chain uses TRBV5-1 and TRBJ1-1, with D perhaps TRBD1 (5 bases). There are 14 residues in the CDR3. Germline V gene data show CDR1 as SGHRS and CDR2 as YFSETQ. Between the trimmed V and J ends, which lost 0 bases and 4 bases, there was a span of 10 bases. The CDR3 sequence: CASSLGGKLTEAFF. CDR3 nucleotides: TGCGCCAGCAGCTTGGGGGGCAAACTCACTGAAGCTTTCTTT.

J is TRBJ1-5 and V is TRBV19, with D maybe TRBD1 (5 bases). Germline V lookup: CDR1 LNHDA, CDR2 SQIVND (reference sequence). The V end lost 6 bases, the J end lost 3 bases, and 15 bases lay between the germline ends. The CDR3 has 15 amino acids. The CDR3 region is CASRRRQGNNQPQHF. The CDR3, as DNA: TGTGCCAGTAGAAGAAGGCAGGGCAACAATCAGCCCCAGCATTTT.

The chain recombines TRBV18 with TRBJ2-5; D possibly corresponds to TRBD1 (6 bases). With 0 bases removed from V and 5 bases from J, the gap between germline ends came to 10 bases. The CDR3 totals 14 residues. Germline lookup yields CDR1 KGHSH and CDR2 LQKENI. As DNA, the CDR3 is TGTGCCAGCTCACCACCGGTGAGGGGGGAGACCCAGTACTTC. Translating gives CASSPPVRGETQYF.

The J gene is TRBJ2-3, the V gene TRBV27; 7 bases match TRBD2. The CDR3 totals 18 residues. Germline CDR1 and CDR2: MNHEY and SMNVEV (reference sequence). V shed 7 bases, J shed 0 bases, and the junction held 16 bases outside the gene matches. This chain's CDR3 is CASNIFRGGQVSTDTQYF. In nucleotides, the CDR3 is TGTGCCAGCAATATTTTCCGCGGGGGTCAAGTCAGCACAGATACGCAGTATTTT.

The V and J genes are TRBV14 and TRBJ2-5, with D maybe TRBD1 (5 bases). Germline assignment: CDR1 SGHDN and CDR2 FVKESK. The CDR3 consists of 14 residues. V dropped 1 base and J dropped 3 bases, with 9 bases sitting between them. CDR3 loop: CASSQGSGKETQYF. The CDR3, as DNA: TGTGCCAGCAGCCAAGGGTCAGGGAAAGAGACCCAGTACTTC.

The rearrangement uses TRBV2 and TRBJ1-2; TRBD1 agrees at 9 bases. Germline V gene lookup returns CDR1 SNHLY and CDR2 FYNNEI. After removal of 4 bases from V and 5 bases from J, the junction contained 8 bases not matched to a gene. This CDR3 is 15 amino acids long. This CDR3 is CASSGGGQGGYGYTF. The CDR3 DNA follows: TGTGCCAGCAGTGGGGGGGGACAGGGAGGATATGGCTACACCTTC.

The chain links TRBV5-1 to TRBJ1-3, with D possibly TRBD1 on 6 matching bases. The CDR3 is 16 amino acids. V shed 4 bases and J shed 0 bases, with 14 bases lying between them. Germline values: CDR1 SGHRS, CDR2 YFSETQ. The CDR3 region has the DNA TGCGCCAGCAGCGCGGACAGTACCTACTCTGGAAACACCATATATTTT. Translation gives CASSADSTYSGNTIYF.

The chain employs TRBV18 and TRBJ1-2, with 7 bases lining up with TRBD1. V was clipped by 6 bases and J by 3 bases; unmatched bases: 4. The CDR3 has 13 amino acids. CDR1 and CDR2 (germline): KGHSH, LQKENI. The CDR3 is CASSPDRDYGYTF. CDR3 DNA: TGTGCCAGCTCCCCTGACAGGGACTATGGCTACACCTTC.